This TCR beta chain came from a study of cytomegalovirus exposure and HLA in healthy donors. Findings and caveats of the study: 150 to 200 TCR beta chains were listed as cytomegalovirus-associated. The productive fraction for most TCR beta V segments was about 90% or about 30% in an earlier analysis. Common viral pathogens seemed to be connected with several of the most significant clusters, according to a later analysis. It was reported in a later analysis that an Asian-associated ancestry cluster showed fewer N-insertions than the approximately 670-donor mean.

Points on this clone: The antigen remains unidentified.

The PCR ran on 60 Vbeta and 13 Jbeta primers. Method: immunoSEQ multiplex PCR; TCRdb's copy keeps in-frame clones and lacks some. This sample has about 120,000 clones; over 75% occur once, and the top ten carry around 1.5%. Sequencing used PBMCs. The source of this sequence is a woman aged 18-29 years in good health and CMV-seronegative.

The CDR3 region has the DNA TGTGCCATCAAGGCTGGGACTAGGAACAATGAGCAGTTCTTC. This encodes CAIKAGTRNNEQFF. This chain uses TRBV10-3 with TRBJ2-1, with 8 bases that match TRBD2. There are 14 residues in the CDR3. J was trimmed by 5 bases and V by 7 bases; bases with no gene match: 7. The germline gives CDR1 ENHRY, CDR2 SYGVKD.